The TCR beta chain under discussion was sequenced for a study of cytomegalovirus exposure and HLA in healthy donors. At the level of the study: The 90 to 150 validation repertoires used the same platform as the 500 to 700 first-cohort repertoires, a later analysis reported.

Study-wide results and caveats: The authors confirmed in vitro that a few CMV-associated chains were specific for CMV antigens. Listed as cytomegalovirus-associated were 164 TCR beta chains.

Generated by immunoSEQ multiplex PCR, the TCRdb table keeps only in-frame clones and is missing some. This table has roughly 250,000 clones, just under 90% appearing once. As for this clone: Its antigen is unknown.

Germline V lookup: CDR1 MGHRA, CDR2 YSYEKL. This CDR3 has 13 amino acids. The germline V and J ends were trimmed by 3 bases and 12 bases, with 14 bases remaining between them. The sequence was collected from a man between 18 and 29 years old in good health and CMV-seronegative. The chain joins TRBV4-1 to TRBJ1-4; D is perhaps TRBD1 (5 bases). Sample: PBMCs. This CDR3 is CASSHRADPELFF. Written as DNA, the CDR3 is TGCGCCAGCAGCCACAGGGCCGATCCCGAACTGTTTTTT.